This TCR beta chain was obtained from a study of shared clonotypes between healthy human individuals. The assay was immunoSEQ multiplex PCR, and TCRdb's table has in-frame clones only and misses some. The sample has 1 million to 1.2 million clones; approximately 80% are singletons. J lost 6 bases, V lost 7 bases, and 10 bases had no gene match. CDR1 is WNHNN and CDR2 is SYGVQD in the germline V gene (reference sequence). The CDR3 length is 14 residues. This clone was recorded once. This TCR came from a man aged 18 to 29 in good health. Some clones in this sample may be carry-over from other donors' samples. This rearrangement joins TRBV10-1 to TRBJ2-3; 7 bases are shared with TRBD1. The sample comprised memory CD4+ T cells from PBMCs. Subset specified: CD45RA-negative fraction. The CDR3 sequence: CASTRDRVSDTQYF. The CDR3 coding sequence is TGCGCCAGCACTAGAGACAGGGTGTCGGATACGCAGTATTTT.